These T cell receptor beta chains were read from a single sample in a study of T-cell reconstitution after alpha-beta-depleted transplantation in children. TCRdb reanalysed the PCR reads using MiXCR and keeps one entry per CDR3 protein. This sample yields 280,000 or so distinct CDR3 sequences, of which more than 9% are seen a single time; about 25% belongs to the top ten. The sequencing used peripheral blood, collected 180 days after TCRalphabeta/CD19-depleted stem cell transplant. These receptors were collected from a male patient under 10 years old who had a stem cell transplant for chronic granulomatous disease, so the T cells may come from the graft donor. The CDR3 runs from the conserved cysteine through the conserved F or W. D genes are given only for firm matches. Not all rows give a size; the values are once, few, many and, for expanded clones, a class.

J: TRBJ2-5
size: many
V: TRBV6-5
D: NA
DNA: TGTGCCAGCAGTTACTCCGTAAGGACAACCGCCAAGACGACCCAGTACTTC
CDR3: CASSYSVRTTAKTTQYF

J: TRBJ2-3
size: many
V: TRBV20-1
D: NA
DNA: TGCAGTGCTAACCAGGGAAGGACAGATACGCAGTATTTT
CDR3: CSANQGRTDTQYF

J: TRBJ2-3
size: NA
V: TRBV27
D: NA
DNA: TGTGCCAGCAGTTTAAGAGCCTACAGCACAGATACGCAGTATTTT
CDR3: CASSLRAYSTDTQYF

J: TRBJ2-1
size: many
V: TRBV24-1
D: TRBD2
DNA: TGTGCCACCAGTGAGAGCGGGAGCTACAATGAGCAGTTCTTC
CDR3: CATSESGSYNEQFF

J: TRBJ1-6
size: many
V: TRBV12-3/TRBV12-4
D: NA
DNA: TGTGCCAGCAGACCTGGCTATAATTCACCCCTCCACTTT
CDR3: CASRPGYNSPLHF

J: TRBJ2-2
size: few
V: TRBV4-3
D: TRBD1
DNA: TGCGCCAGCAGCCAGGGACAGGGGGCGCTGGGCGGGGAGCTGTTTTTT
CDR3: CASSQGQGALGGELFF

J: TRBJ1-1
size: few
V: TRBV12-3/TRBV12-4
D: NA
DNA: TGTGCCAGCAGTTTGGAGACCCCGGGGCCGGATGGCACTGAAGCTTTCTTT
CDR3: CASSLETPGPDGTEAFF

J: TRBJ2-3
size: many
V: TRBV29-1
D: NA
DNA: TGCAGCGTTGACCCGGGACTCCAAATGTCCCTCAGCACAGATACGCAGTATTTT
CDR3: CSVDPGLQMSLSTDTQYF

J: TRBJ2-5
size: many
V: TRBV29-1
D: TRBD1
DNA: TGCAGCGGCGTTACAGGGGGCTGGGAGACCCAGTACTTC
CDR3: CSGVTGGWETQYF

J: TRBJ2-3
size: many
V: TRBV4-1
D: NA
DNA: TGCGCCAGCAGCCAAGACGCCGTGGGGGACACAGATACGCAGTATTTT
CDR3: CASSQDAVGDTDTQYF

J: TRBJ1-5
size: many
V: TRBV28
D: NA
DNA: TGTGCCAGCAGCCGCGACAAACAGGGAAATCAGCCCCAGCATTTT
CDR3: CASSRDKQGNQPQHF

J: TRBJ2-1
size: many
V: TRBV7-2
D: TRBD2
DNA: TGTGCCAGCAGCTTAGCGTATGCGGGGGGAAATGAGCAGTTCTTC
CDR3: CASSLAYAGGNEQFF

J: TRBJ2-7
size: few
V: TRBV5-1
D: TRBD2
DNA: TGCGCCAGCAGCCTGCCAGCGGGAGAATCGTACGAGCAGTACTTC
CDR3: CASSLPAGESYEQYF

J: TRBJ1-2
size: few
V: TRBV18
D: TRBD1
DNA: TGTGCCAGCTCACCACCTAGGAGGGGGCCAAACTATGGCTACACCTTC
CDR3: CASSPPRRGPNYGYTF

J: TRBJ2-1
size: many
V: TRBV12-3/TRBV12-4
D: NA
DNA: TGTGCCAGCAGTATCCTCCGGGACAATGAGCAGTTCTTC
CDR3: CASSILRDNEQFF

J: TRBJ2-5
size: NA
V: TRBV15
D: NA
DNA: TGTGCCACCAGCATGATTCTCCGGGCTAAAGAGACCCAGTACTTC
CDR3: CATSMILRAKETQYF

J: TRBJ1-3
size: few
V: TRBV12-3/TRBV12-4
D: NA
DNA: TGTGCCAGCAGTTTAGTGGTCCCAGGGTACCTCTCTGGAAACACCATATATTTT
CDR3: CASSLVVPGYLSGNTIYF

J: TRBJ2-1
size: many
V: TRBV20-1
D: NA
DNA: TGCAGTGCTAGAGGAGACCCCAACTACAATGAGCAGTTCTTC
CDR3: CSARGDPNYNEQFF

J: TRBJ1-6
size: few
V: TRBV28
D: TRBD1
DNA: TGTGCCAGCAGTTTATGGGGGACAGGGGGGGGATCACCCCTCCACTTT
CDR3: CASSLWGTGGGSPLHF

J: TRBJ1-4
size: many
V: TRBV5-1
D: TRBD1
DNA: TGCGCCAGCCGACTCGCACAGGGGGCCTTTAATGAAAAACTGTTTTTT
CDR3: CASRLAQGAFNEKLFF

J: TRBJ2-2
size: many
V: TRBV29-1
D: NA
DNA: TGCAGCGTTGAAGGGCTAGCAGGGACGAACACCGGGGAGCTGTTTTTT
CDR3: CSVEGLAGTNTGELFF

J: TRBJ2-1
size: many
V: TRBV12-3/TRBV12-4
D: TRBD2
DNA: TGTGCCAGCAGTTTACTAGCGGGAGGTGTAGGCAATGAGCAGTTCTTC
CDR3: CASSLLAGGVGNEQFF

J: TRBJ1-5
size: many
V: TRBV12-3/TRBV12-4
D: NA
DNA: TGTGCCAGCAGTTGGTCGGGTCGGGGCAATCAGCCCCAGCATTTT
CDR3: CASSWSGRGNQPQHF

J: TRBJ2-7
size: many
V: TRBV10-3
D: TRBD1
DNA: TGTGCCATCAGTGAGGACAGGGTCCTCTCCTACGAGCAGTACTTC
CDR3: CAISEDRVLSYEQYF

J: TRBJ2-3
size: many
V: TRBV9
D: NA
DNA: TGTGCCAGCAGCTCAAACTGGGGTGGGGCTTCAGATACGCAGTATTTT
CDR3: CASSSNWGGASDTQYF

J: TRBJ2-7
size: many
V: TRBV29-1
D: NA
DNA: TGCAGCGCAGCCGGGACCGTGCCCTACGAGCAGTACTTC
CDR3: CSAAGTVPYEQYF

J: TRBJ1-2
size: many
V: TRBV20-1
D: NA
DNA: TGCAGTGCTAGGTGGTACTATGGCTACACCTTC
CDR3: CSARWYYGYTF

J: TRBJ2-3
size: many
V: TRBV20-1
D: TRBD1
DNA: TGCAGTGCTAGATACTGGGACAGGGTGCCAGATACGCAGTATTTT
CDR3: CSARYWDRVPDTQYF

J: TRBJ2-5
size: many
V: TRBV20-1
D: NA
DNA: TGCAGTGCTAGTACCGATAGCGGAACGCAAGAGACCCAGTACTTC
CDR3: CSASTDSGTQETQYF

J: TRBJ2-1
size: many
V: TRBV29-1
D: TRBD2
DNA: TGCAGCGTAGAAAGGACTAGCGGGGTAAATGAGCAGTTCTTC
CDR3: CSVERTSGVNEQFF